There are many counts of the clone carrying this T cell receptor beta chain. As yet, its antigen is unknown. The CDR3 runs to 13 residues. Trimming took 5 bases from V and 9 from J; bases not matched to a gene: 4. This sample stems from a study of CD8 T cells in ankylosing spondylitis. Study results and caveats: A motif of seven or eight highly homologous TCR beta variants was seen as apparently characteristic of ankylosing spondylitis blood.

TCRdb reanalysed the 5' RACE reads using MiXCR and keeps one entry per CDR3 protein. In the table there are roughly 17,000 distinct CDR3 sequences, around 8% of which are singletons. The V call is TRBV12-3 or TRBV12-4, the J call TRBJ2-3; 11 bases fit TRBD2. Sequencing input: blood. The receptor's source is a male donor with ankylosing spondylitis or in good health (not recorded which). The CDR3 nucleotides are TGTGCCAGCAGTGGGACTAGCGGTGGAACGCAGTATTTT. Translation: CASSGTSGGTQYF.